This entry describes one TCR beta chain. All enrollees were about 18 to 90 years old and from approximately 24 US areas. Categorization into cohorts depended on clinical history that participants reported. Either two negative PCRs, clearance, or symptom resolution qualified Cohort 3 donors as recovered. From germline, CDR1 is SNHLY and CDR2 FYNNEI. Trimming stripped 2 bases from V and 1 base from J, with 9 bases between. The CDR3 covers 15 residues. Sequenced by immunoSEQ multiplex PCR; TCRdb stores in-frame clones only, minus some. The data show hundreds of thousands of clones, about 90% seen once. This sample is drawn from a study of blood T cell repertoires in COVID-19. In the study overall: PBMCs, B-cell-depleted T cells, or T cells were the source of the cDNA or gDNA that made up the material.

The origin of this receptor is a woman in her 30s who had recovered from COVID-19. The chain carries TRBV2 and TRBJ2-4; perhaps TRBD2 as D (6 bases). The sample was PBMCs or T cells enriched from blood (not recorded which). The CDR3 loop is CASSEWGDAKNIQYF. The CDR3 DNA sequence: TGTGCCAGCAGTGAATGGGGGGACGCCAAAAACATTCAGTACTTC.